This TCR beta chain was captured by sequencing in a study of blood T cell repertoires in COVID-19. Study overall: Samples taken during acute and convalescent COVID-19 were collected in the United States, Italy and Spain. Nucleic acid was either cDNA or gDNA, and it came from T cells, B-cell-depleted T cells, or PBMCs.

Seattle's cohort entered during active infection and was followed longitudinally. This CDR3 is built from 15 residues. V dropped 4 bases and J dropped 1 base, with 14 bases sitting between them. Germline assignment: CDR1 SEHNR and CDR2 FQNEAQ (reference sequence). As originally analysed: Amplification from reference gene primers served as the basis for estimated nucleated cell counts. Some clones are missing from TCRdb's copy, which holds only in-frame ones; the method was immunoSEQ multiplex PCR. Clone size and V and J calls were adopted from that table, with D and trimming inferred from the DNA. Of about 130,000 clones listed, roughly 90% are singletons.

V gene TRBV7-9 combines with J gene TRBJ2-7; D possibly corresponds to TRBD1 (7 bases). The clonotype was recovered from a man aged 50-60 years with COVID-19, enrolled during active disease. Source material: peripheral blood. This CDR3 is CASSSLQGRSYEQYF. The CDR3 DNA is TGTGCCAGCAGCTCCCTACAGGGGAGGTCCTACGAGCAGTACTTC.